Listed here are 27 T cell receptor beta chains from one sample, sequenced in a study of T-cell reconstitution after alpha-beta-depleted transplantation in children. Unique molecular identifiers were incorporated when the TCRbeta library was constructed. From the PCR reads, TCRdb called clonotypes with MiXCR, one entry per CDR3 protein. Of a few hundred thousand distinct CDR3 sequences listed, 27% are singletons. Sequenced material: PBMCs, taken before TCRalphabeta/CD19-depleted stem cell transplant. The source is a boy under two years old with Wiskott-Aldrich syndrome, due to receive a stem cell transplant.

The rearrangement joins TRBV7-2 to TRBJ2-1, with D maybe TRBD2 (5 bases). CDR3 length: 15 amino acids. Germline V lookup: CDR1 SGHTA, CDR2 FQGNSA. V lost 2 bases, J lost 8 bases, and 16 bases lay in between. The CDR3 reads CASSLRSGPGDEQFF. In DNA, the CDR3 is TGTGCCAGCAGCTTAAGGTCCGGGCCCGGGGATGAGCAGTTCTTC. Drawing the rest from reference TRBV7-2 and TRBJ2-1, the complete variable domain is GAGVSQSPSNKVTEKGKDVELRCDPISGHTALYWYRQSLGQGLEFLIYFQGNSAPDKSGLPSDRFSAERTGGSVSTLTIQRTQQEDSAVYLCASSLRSGPGDEQFFGPGTRLTVL.

This clonotype came up once. The rearrangement joins TRBV4-1 to TRBJ1-1, with D maybe TRBD1 (5 bases). CDR3 length: 16 amino acids. V dropped 2 bases and J dropped 0 bases, with 13 bases sitting between them. Germline V lookup: CDR1 MGHRA, CDR2 YSYEKL. For the CDR3, the DNA is TGCGCCAGCAGCCAATTTACTGCAGGGCTGAACACTGAAGCTTTCTTT. Translating it yields CASSQFTAGLNTEAFF.

This clonotype came up a few times. The J gene is TRBJ2-3, the V gene TRBV5-1; D might be TRBD1 (6 bases). This CDR3 comprises 16 residues. In germline, CDR1 is SGHRS, CDR2 YFSETQ. Trimming left V 1 base short and J 3 bases short, with 15 bases between. CDR3 DNA: TGCGCCAGCAGCTTGTTCGCAGGGGCGGCAACAGATACGCAGTATTTT. Its protein product is CASSLFAGAATDTQYF.

V is TRBV10-3 and J is TRBJ2-2; 10 nucleotides match TRBD2. Losses at the gene ends were 5 bases for V and 5 bases for J; bases not matched to a gene: 5. The CDR3 has 15 residues. CDR1 and CDR2 (germline): ENHRY, SYGVKD. CDR3 nucleotide sequence: TGTGCCATCAGTCCCCTAGCGGGAGTAACCGGGGAGCTGTTTTTT. It codes for CAISPLAGVTGELFF.

The chain is built from TRBV27 and TRBJ1-5, with 10 bases fitting TRBD1. The CDR3 length is 17 residues. Germline loops: CDR1 MNHEY, CDR2 SMNVEV (reference sequence). V lost 3 bases and J lost 6; bases outside the gene matches: 11. The CDR3 reads CASSFDTGTGVPQPQHF. CDR3 nucleotide sequence: TGTGCCAGCAGTTTTGACACCGGGACAGGGGTGCCTCAGCCCCAGCATTTT.

This clonotype has only a few counts. The CDR3 reads CASSFWRNTEAFF. The DNA of the CDR3 is TGTGCCAGCAGTTTTTGGAGGAACACTGAAGCTTTCTTT. This sequence joins TRBV27 and TRBJ1-1, with unresolved D. Germline V gives CDR1 MNHEY, CDR2 SMNVEV (reference sequence). Deletions cut 3 bases from V and 1 base from J, with 6 bases between. This CDR3 is built from 13 residues.

This clonotype was counted only a few times. The chain combines TRBV5-1 with TRBJ2-5; D might be TRBD2 (7 bases). The V gene's germline CDR1 is SGHRS and CDR2 YFSETQ. This CDR3 has 15 amino acids. The ends were cut back, 0 bases at V and 5 bases at J, with 14 bases in the middle. This CDR3 reads CASSLAGGDPETQYF. CDR3 bases: TGCGCCAGCAGCTTGGCGGGGGGCGACCCGGAGACCCAGTACTTC.

This clonotype turned up a few times. This sequence joins TRBV5-1 and TRBJ2-7; 8 nucleotides align to TRBD1. This CDR3 has 14 amino acids. J lost 1 base, V lost 5 bases, and 5 bases had no gene match. CDR1 and CDR2 from the germline V gene are SGHRS and YFSETQ. The chain's CDR3 is CASRVGTGSYEQYF. As DNA, the CDR3 is TGCGCCAGCAGGGTCGGGACAGGATCCTACGAGCAGTACTTC. The full variable domain, in which reference TRBV5-1 and TRBJ2-7 provide the parts outside the CDR3, is KAGVTQTPRYLIKTRGQQVTLSCSPISGHRSVSWYQQTPGQGLQFLFEYFSETQRNKGNFPGRFSGRQFSNSRSEMNVSTLELGDSALYLCASRVGTGSYEQYFGPGTRLTVT.

CDR3 in amino acids: CASSQEISSWGKYF. The CDR3 nucleotides read TGTGCCAGCAGCCAAGAAATTTCCTCCTGGGGAAAATACTTC. V usage is TRBV3-1 and J usage is TRBJ2-7; D remains unclear. Germline CDR1 is LGHDT and CDR2 is YNNKEL (reference sequence). This CDR3 comprises 14 residues. Deletions cut 0 bases from V and 13 bases from J, with 19 bases between.

This clonotype was seen more than once but under ten times. The rearrangement uses TRBV25-1 and TRBJ2-1, with 8 bases identical to TRBD2. CDR3 length: 16 amino acids. Trimming removed 8 bases from V and 0 bases from J; junction bases left unmatched: 9. Germline V gene lookup returns CDR1 MGHDK and CDR2 SYGVNS. CDR3 in amino acids: CASAGGGGSSYNEQFF. DNA of the CDR3: TGTGCCAGCGCCGGGGGGGGCGGGAGCTCCTACAATGAGCAGTTCTTC.

This clonotype was seen only once. CDR3 sequence: CASSPHWSSGANVLTF. CDR3 DNA sequence: TGTGCCAGCAGCCCCCACTGGAGCTCTGGGGCCAACGTCCTGACTTTC. The chain couples TRBV14 to TRBJ2-6; D not resolved. CDR3 size: 16 residues. The ends were cut back, 4 bases at V and 0 bases at J, with 10 bases in the middle. Germline CDR1 SGHDN, CDR2 FVKESK. Full variable domain (missing parts from reference TRBV14 and TRBJ2-6): EAGVTQFPSHSVIEKGQTVTLRCDPISGHDNLYWYRRVMGKEIKFLLHFVKESKQDESGMPNNRFLAERTGGTYSTLKVQPAELEDSGVYFCASSPHWSSGANVLTFGAGSRLTVL.

V usage is TRBV5-1 and J usage is TRBJ1-1; tentative D call: TRBD1 (6 bases). V was cut by 4 bases and J by 8 bases, with 21 bases left in between. This CDR3 has 15 residues. Germline CDR1 and CDR2: SGHRS and YFSETQ. CDR3 amino acids: CASSVTGTQVGEAFF. The CDR3 DNA reads TGCGCCAGCAGCGTTACCGGGACACAGGTTGGGGAAGCTTTCTTT. The whole variable domain, filled in from reference TRBV5-1 and TRBJ1-1, reads KAGVTQTPRYLIKTRGQQVTLSCSPISGHRSVSWYQQTPGQGLQFLFEYFSETQRNKGNFPGRFSGRQFSNSRSEMNVSTLELGDSALYLCASSVTGTQVGEAFFGQGTRLTVV.

This clonotype showed up just a few times. The chain employs TRBV5-1 and TRBJ2-6; either TRBD1 or TRBD2 may fit D (5 bases each). The germline V gene has CDR1 SGHRS and CDR2 YFSETQ. V was cut by 3 bases and J by 19 bases, with 17 bases left in between. The CDR3 length is 12 residues. In DNA, the CDR3 is TGCGCCAGCAGCTGGGACGGGACGGCCCTAACTTTC. Residues: CASSWDGTALTF.

V and J are TRBV20-1 and TRBJ2-1, with TRBD1 as a possible D gene (6 bases). The CDR3 has 14 residues. V lost 6 bases to trimming and J lost 1 base, with 13 bases between them. The germline V gene has CDR1 DFQATT and CDR2 SNEGSKA (reference sequence). The CDR3 reads CSAALGASYNEQFF. CDR3 DNA: TGCAGTGCGGCGCTGGGGGCTTCCTACAATGAGCAGTTCTTC.

V gene TRBV6-5 combines with J gene TRBJ2-7, with no clear D. Per germline, CDR1 MNHEY and CDR2 SVGAGI. V dropped 5 bases and J dropped 2 bases, with 10 bases sitting between them. This CDR3 region has 13 residues. CDR3 residues: CASSDPVTYEQYF. The CDR3 coding sequence is TGTGCCAGCAGTGACCCGGTAACCTACGAGCAGTACTTC.

There are a few counts of this clonotype. V usage is TRBV29-1 and J usage is TRBJ2-1, with D uncertain. Looked up from germline, CDR1 is SQVTM and CDR2 is ANQGSEA. The CDR3 runs 14 residues. The germline V and J ends were trimmed by 6 bases and 4 bases, with 16 bases remaining between them. In nucleotides, the CDR3 is TGCAGCGTCCAATCTCGACACTCATACAATGAGCAGTTCTTC. Translation: CSVQSRHSYNEQFF.

CDR3 loop: CATSHYKDFLPYNEQFF. CDR3 sequence (DNA): TGTGCCACCAGCCACTACAAGGACTTCCTGCCCTACAATGAGCAGTTCTTC. The V and J genes are TRBV15 and TRBJ2-1, with D possibly being TRBD2 (5 bases). The germline V and J ends were trimmed by 5 bases and 2 bases, with 19 bases remaining between them. The CDR3 extends over 17 amino acids. CDR1 and CDR2 (germline): LNHNV, YYDKDF (reference sequence). Variable domain in full (rest from reference TRBV15 and TRBJ2-1): DAMVIQNPRYQVTQFGKPVTLSCSQTLNHNVMYWYQQKSSQAPKLLFHYYDKDFNNEADTPDNFQSRRPNTSFCFLDIRSPGLGDTAMYLCATSHYKDFLPYNEQFFGPGTRLTVL.

The gene calls are TRBV12-3 or TRBV12-4 and TRBJ1-2; weak D call: TRBD1 (5 bases). Trimming removed 5 bases from V and 3 bases from J, with 10 bases in between. The CDR3 runs 13 residues. CDR3 amino acids: CASSETVHYGYTF. As DNA, the CDR3 is TGTGCCAGCAGTGAGACAGTTCACTATGGCTACACCTTC.

In this sample, this clonotype turned up a few times. The CDR3 DNA sequence: TGCAGTGCTCTCCCTAGGACAGCGTTCTCCTACGAGCAGTACTTC. It is translated as CSALPRTAFSYEQYF. This chain joins TRBV20-1 and TRBJ2-7; tentative D call: TRBD1 (6 bases). This CDR3 spans 15 amino acids. V was cut by 5 bases and J by 0 bases, with 17 bases left in between. Per the germline V gene, CDR1 is DFQATT and CDR2 is SNEGSKA (reference sequence).

V is TRBV5-1 and J is TRBJ2-1; TRBD1 matches at 11 bases. Germline assignment: CDR1 SGHRS and CDR2 YFSETQ. This CDR3 is built from 17 residues. The junction had 11 bases not matched to a gene; V was cut back by 2 bases and J by 7 bases. CDR3 bases: TGCGCCAGCAGCTTCCTCACGGGGACAGGGGGTGGAAATGAGCAGTTCTTC. Protein: CASSFLTGTGGGNEQFF.

V usage is TRBV28 and J usage is TRBJ1-6; tentative D call: TRBD1 (5 bases). V lost 4 bases and J lost 7, with 11 bases in between. The CDR3 runs 14 residues. The germline CDR1 and CDR2 sequences are MDHEN and SYDVKM. This CDR3 is CASSYRRRNSPLHF. CDR3 in DNA: TGTGCCAGCAGTTACAGGCGGAGGAATTCACCCCTCCACTTT.

This chain uses TRBV29-1 with TRBJ2-5; D is unclear. This CDR3 region has 12 residues. Trimming removed 4 bases from V and 3 bases from J, with 9 bases in between. CDR1 and CDR2 (germline): SQVTM, ANQGSEA. CDR3 bases: TGCAGCGTTGGGGGAACAAAAGAGACCCAGTACTTC. Residues: CSVGGTKETQYF.

The gene calls are TRBV7-2 and TRBJ2-1; TRBD2 might be the D (6 bases). Per germline, CDR1 SGHTA and CDR2 FQGNSA. Trimming took off 5 bases at V and 7 bases at J, with 18 bases between the two ends. The CDR3 is 15 amino acids. The DNA of the CDR3 is TGTGCCAGCAGCGACCGAAGCGGGTCGCCTAATGAGCAGTTCTTC. Protein: CASSDRSGSPNEQFF.

V is TRBV24-1 and J is TRBJ2-3; 9 bases align to TRBD1. The V and J ends lost 4 bases and 6 bases, in that order; junction bases with no gene match: 13. From germline, CDR1 is KGHDR and CDR2 SFDVKD. The CDR3 has 17 amino acids. CDR3 protein: CATSDILTGGTLDTQYF. The CDR3 nucleotides are TGTGCCACCAGTGACATTCTTACAGGGGGCACATTGGATACGCAGTATTTT.

This clonotype has just a few counts. The chain has TRBV5-1 and TRBJ1-1; no clear D gene. Trimming removed 0 bases at V and 8 bases at J, with 11 bases between. CDR3 length: 13 amino acids. Germline assignment: CDR1 SGHRS and CDR2 YFSETQ. Here the CDR3 reads CASSLATPSEAFF. As DNA, the CDR3 is TGCGCCAGCAGCTTGGCCACTCCGTCCGAAGCTTTCTTT.

This clonotype has more than one count but fewer than ten. The rearrangement uses TRBV28 and TRBJ1-5; D not resolved. Trimming cost V 1 base and J 3 bases, with 10 bases left between them. The CDR3 covers 15 residues. Germline values: CDR1 MDHEN, CDR2 SYDVKM. CDR3 loop: CASSLSVGNNQPQHF. The DNA for the CDR3 is TGTGCCAGCAGTTTATCGGTCGGTAACAATCAGCCCCAGCATTTT.

The chain combines TRBV6-6 with TRBJ1-3, with 7 bases lining up with TRBD1. V dropped 6 bases and J dropped 4; count of bases not matched to a gene: 3. Per germline, CDR1 MNHNY and CDR2 SVGAGI (reference sequence). The CDR3 spans 13 residues. CDR3 nucleotide sequence: TGTGCCAGCAGACACAGGGGAGGAAACACCATATATTTT. Its translation is CASRHRGGNTIYF.